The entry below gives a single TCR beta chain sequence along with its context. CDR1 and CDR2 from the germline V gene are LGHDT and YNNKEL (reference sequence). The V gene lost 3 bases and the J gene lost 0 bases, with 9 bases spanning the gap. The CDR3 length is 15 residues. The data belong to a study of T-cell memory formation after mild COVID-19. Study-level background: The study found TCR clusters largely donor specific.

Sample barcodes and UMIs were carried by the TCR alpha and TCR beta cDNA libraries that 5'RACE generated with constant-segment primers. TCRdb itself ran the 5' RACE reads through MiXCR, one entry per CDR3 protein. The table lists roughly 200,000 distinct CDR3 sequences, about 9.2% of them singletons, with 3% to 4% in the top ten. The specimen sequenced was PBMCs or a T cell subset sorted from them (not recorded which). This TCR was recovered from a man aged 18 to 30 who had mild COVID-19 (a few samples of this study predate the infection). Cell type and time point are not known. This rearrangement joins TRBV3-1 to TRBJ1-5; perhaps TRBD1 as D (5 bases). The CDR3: CASSQGHDSNQPQHF. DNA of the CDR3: TGTGCCAGCAGCCAGGGGCATGATAGCAATCAGCCCCAGCATTTT.